This passage covers 21 T cell receptor beta chains from one sample sequenced in a study of blood T cell repertoires in COVID-19. Here immunoSEQ multiplex PCR was the method, and the copy in TCRdb shows in-frame clones only, minus some. The sample contains about 140,000 clones, less than 85% of which appear only once. Sequenced: peripheral blood. All receptors come from a woman of 80 years or more in a cohort sampled during active or convalescent COVID-19.

The gene calls are TRBV6-5 and TRBJ1-1, with 8 positions matching TRBD1. Germline CDR1 reads MNHEY; CDR2 reads SVGAGI. The CDR3 totals 14 residues. Germline trimming cut 6 bases from V and 5 bases from J; bases unmatched to any gene: 8. DNA of the CDR3: TGTGCCAGCAGCAAATACAGGGGGGGTACTGAAGCTTTCTTT. It yields the protein CASSKYRGGTEAFF.

The V call is TRBV3-1 (or the pseudogene TRBV3-2), the J call TRBJ1-1, with 7 bases matching TRBD1. V dropped 4 bases and J dropped 4; count of bases not matched to a gene: 6. Per germline, CDR1 LGHDT and CDR2 YNNKEL (reference sequence). The CDR3 has 14 amino acids. CDR3 DNA: TGTGCCAGCAGCCGGGGACAGCACCTCACTGAAGCTTTCTTT. Translating gives CASSRGQHLTEAFF.

The chain combines TRBV11-2 with TRBJ1-1; TRBD1 might be the D (5 bases). Trimming removed 2 bases from V and 7 bases from J, with 8 bases in between. The CDR3 is made up of 12 amino acids. Germline CDR1 is SGHAT and CDR2 is FQNNGV. The DNA for the CDR3 is TGTGCCAGCAGCTTACTAGGGGATGAAGCTTTCTTT. This codes for CASSLLGDEAFF.

The chain combines TRBV18 with TRBJ2-5, with TRBD1 matching over 7 bases. V trimming: 3 bases; J trimming: 5 bases; junction bases outside the gene matches: 9. CDR1 is KGHSH and CDR2 is LQKENI in the germline V gene. The CDR3 is 15 residues long. CDR3 protein: CASSPRDRAGETQYF. CDR3 coding DNA: TGTGCCAGCTCACCTAGAGACAGGGCCGGGGAGACCCAGTACTTC.

The chain carries TRBV7-3 and TRBJ2-1, with 7 bases identical to TRBD1. Per germline, CDR1 SGHTA and CDR2 FQGTGA. V shed 6 bases, J shed 2 bases, and the junction held 7 bases outside the gene matches. The CDR3 extends over 15 amino acids. The CDR3 nucleotides are TGTGCCAGCAGGAAACAGGGGAGCCCCTACAATGAGCAGTTCTTC. Protein product: CASRKQGSPYNEQFF.

For the CDR3, the DNA is TGTGCCAGCAAACATGTTCGGGGCACAGATACGCAGTATTTT. It translates to CASKHVRGTDTQYF. The chain recombines TRBV6-5 with TRBJ2-3; D is unresolved. The CDR3 contains 14 residues. Between the trimmed V and J ends, which lost 7 bases and 1 base, there was a span of 12 bases. Germline V gene lookup returns CDR1 MNHEY and CDR2 SVGAGI.

This clone was observed a single time. The chain has TRBV18 and TRBJ1-2, with TRBD1 identical over 7 bases. With V trimmed by 5 bases and J by 7 bases, 28 bases remained unmatched. Germline values: CDR1 KGHSH, CDR2 LQKENI. This CDR3 comprises 20 residues. CDR3 protein: CASSDLRPIARTTGSSGYTF. As DNA, the CDR3 is TGTGCCAGCTCAGACTTGAGGCCCATAGCCCGAACGACAGGGTCGAGTGGCTACACCTTC.

The V call is TRBV7-9, the J call TRBJ1-4; D remains unclear. CDR1 is SEHNR, CDR2 FQNEAQ, per germline (reference sequence). V gave up 2 bases and J gave up 5 bases, with 18 bases separating them. This CDR3 contains 17 residues. The CDR3: CASSLWLGRGENEKLFF. The DNA of the CDR3 is TGTGCCAGCAGCTTATGGTTAGGCCGAGGCGAAAATGAAAAACTGTTTTTT.

The chain recombines TRBV5-1 with TRBJ1-1, with 8 bases matching TRBD1. Germline V gene lookup returns CDR1 SGHRS and CDR2 YFSETQ. The CDR3 totals 15 residues. V lost 0 bases and J lost 0; bases outside the gene matches: 1. CDR3 protein: CASSLGTGMNTEAFF. CDR3 nucleotide sequence: TGCGCCAGCAGCTTGGGGACAGGGATGAACACTGAAGCTTTCTTT.

The chain links TRBV6-5 to TRBJ1-3; D call uncertain. The CDR3 is 16 amino acids. Per the germline V gene, CDR1 is MNHEY and CDR2 is SVGAGI. Trimming took off 4 bases at V and 3 bases at J, with 16 bases between the two ends. CDR3 protein: CASSLTSPSLGNTIYF. CDR3 coding DNA: TGTGCCAGCAGTTTAACATCCCCGTCCCTTGGAAACACCATATATTTT.

V is TRBV2 and J is TRBJ1-1, with 7 bases lining up with TRBD1. The CDR3 runs 13 residues. Germline trimming cut 6 bases from V and 4 bases from J; bases unmatched to any gene: 5. Germline CDR1 SNHLY, CDR2 FYNNEI. The CDR3 nucleotides are TGTGCCAGCAGCCGGGAGGGGGCCACTGAAGCTTTCTTT. As protein: CASSREGATEAFF. The full variable domain, its missing parts supplied by reference TRBV2 and TRBJ1-1, is EPEVTQTPSHQVTQMGQEVILRCVPISNHLYFYWYRQILGQKVEFLVSFYNNEISEKSEIFDDQFSVERPDGSNFTLKIRSTKLEDSAMYFCASSREGATEAFFGQGTRLTVV.

The chain has TRBV4-2 and TRBJ1-2; 10 positions agree with TRBD1. Unmatched junction bases numbered 8, after V lost 2 bases and J lost 8 bases. Germline loops: CDR1 LGHNA, CDR2 YNFKEQ. The CDR3 spans 15 residues. The CDR3 DNA is TGTGCCAGCAGCCAACAGGCAGGACAGGGGGGCGGCTACACCTTC. Translation gives CASSQQAGQGGGYTF.

This chain links TRBV6-2 or TRBV6-3 with TRBJ2-3; 8 bases match TRBD1. This CDR3 is built from 16 residues. Germline V lookup: CDR1 MNHEY, CDR2 SVGEGT. The junction had 7 bases not matched to a gene; V was cut back by 0 bases and J by 5 bases. The CDR3 DNA sequence: TGTGCCAGCAGTTACTCGAGCAGGGGGCAGCTAGATACGCAGTATTTT. Its protein is CASSYSSRGQLDTQYF.

The chain uses TRBV18 and TRBJ2-5; 12 nucleotides agree with TRBD2. The CDR3 contains 17 residues. CDR1 and CDR2 from the germline V gene are KGHSH and LQKENI. Trimming removed 3 bases from V and 5 bases from J; junction bases left unmatched: 10. The CDR3 nucleotides read TGTGCCAGCTCACCTCGTCTAGCGGGGGGGCCGAGGGAGACCCAGTACTTC. Translating it yields CASSPRLAGGPRETQYF.

This chain links TRBV6-5 with TRBJ1-5, with TRBD1 matching over 7 bases. V gave up 3 bases and J gave up 5 bases; unmatched junction bases: 4. Germline assignment: CDR1 MNHEY and CDR2 SVGAGI. The CDR3 runs 14 residues. The chain's CDR3 is CASSYRQGYQPQHF. The CDR3 bases are TGTGCCAGCAGTTATAGACAGGGCTATCAGCCCCAGCATTTT.

V and J are TRBV11-2 and TRBJ1-2; no clear D. The length of the CDR3 is 13 residues. Germline V gene sequence: CDR1 SGHAT, CDR2 FQNNGV. Trimming left V 3 bases short and J 2 bases short, with 7 bases between. CDR3 bases: TGTGCCAGCAGCTTTACAGTGAACTATGGCTACACCTTC. It encodes CASSFTVNYGYTF.

The chain links TRBV7-2 to TRBJ2-1; 9 bases are shared with TRBD1. The V gene end was trimmed by 7 bases and the J gene end by 7 bases; junction bases not matched to a gene: 11. CDR1 is SGHTA, CDR2 FQGNSA, per germline. This CDR3 spans 15 amino acids. The CDR3 bases are TGTGCCAGCATTACGGACAGGGGAGGGGATAATGAGCAGTTCTTC. Protein sequence: CASITDRGGDNEQFF.

The rearrangement uses TRBV7-3 and TRBJ2-7, with D perhaps TRBD1 (6 bases). CDR3 length equals 18 residues. The ends were cut back, 1 base at V and 4 bases at J, with 23 bases in the middle. CDR1 and CDR2 from the germline V gene are SGHTA and FQGTGA. CDR3 DNA sequence: TGTGCCAGCAGCTTAAGGGGGCCGCAGTCGGTAACGTTTTACGAGCAGTACGTC. This sequence encodes CASSLRGPQSVTFYEQYV.

V usage is TRBV18 and J usage is TRBJ2-2, with 7 bases lining up with TRBD1. The CDR3 runs to 17 residues. Germline CDR1 and CDR2: KGHSH and LQKENI. V shed 6 bases, J shed 4 bases, and the junction held 14 bases outside the gene matches. The chain's CDR3 is CASSIGTARGGTGELFF. CDR3 sequence (DNA): TGTGCCAGCTCGATCGGGACAGCCAGGGGTGGCACCGGGGAGCTGTTTTTT.

The gene calls are TRBV25-1 and TRBJ1-2; no clear D gene. Germline loops: CDR1 MGHDK, CDR2 SYGVNS. There are 13 residues in the CDR3. V dropped 0 bases and J dropped 8 bases, with 10 bases sitting between them. Here the CDR3 reads CASSEYTRRGYTF. In DNA form, the CDR3 reads TGTGCCAGCAGTGAATATACCAGGCGCGGCTACACCTTC.

This chain links TRBV28 with TRBJ1-5; D call uncertain. This CDR3 comprises 12 residues. The V end was cut by 6 bases, the J end by 3 bases, with 6 bases between. Germline V lookup: CDR1 MDHEN, CDR2 SYDVKM. The CDR3 reads CASRGPNQPQHF. CDR3 DNA sequence: TGTGCCAGCAGGGGCCCCAATCAGCCCCAGCATTTT.